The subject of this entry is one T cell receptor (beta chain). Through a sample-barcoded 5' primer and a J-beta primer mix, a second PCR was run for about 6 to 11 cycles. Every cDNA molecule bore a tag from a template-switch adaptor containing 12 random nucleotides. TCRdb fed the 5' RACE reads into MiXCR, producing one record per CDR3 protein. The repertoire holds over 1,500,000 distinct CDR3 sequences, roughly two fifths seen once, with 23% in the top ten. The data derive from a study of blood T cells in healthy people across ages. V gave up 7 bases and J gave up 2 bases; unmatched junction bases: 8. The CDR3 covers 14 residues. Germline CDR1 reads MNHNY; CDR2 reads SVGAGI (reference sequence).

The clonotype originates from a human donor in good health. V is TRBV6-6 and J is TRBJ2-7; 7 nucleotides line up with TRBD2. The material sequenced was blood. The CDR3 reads CASTGLGLTYEQYF. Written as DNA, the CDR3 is TGTGCCAGCACCGGACTAGGCCTAACCTACGAGCAGTACTTC.